The T cell receptor beta chain described here comes from a study of blood T cells in healthy people across ages. About the research overall: About one barcoded beta molecule per two T cells came from capture by template switching.

CDR3 length: 19 residues. The germline V and J ends were trimmed by 0 bases and 2 bases, with 20 bases remaining between them. Per germline, CDR1 LNHDA and CDR2 SQIVND (reference sequence). Alongside a J-beta primer mix, a sample-barcoded 5' primer served in a second PCR lasting roughly 6 to 12 cycles. Every molecule of cDNA carried a tag from a template-switch adaptor with 12 random nucleotides. One entry per CDR3 protein, called by TCRdb with MiXCR from the 5' RACE reads. The sample has over 700,000 distinct CDR3 sequences, approximately 53% seen once. The sequenced material came from blood. The sequence derives from an elderly man in good health. The chain recombines TRBV19 with TRBJ2-1; a possible D gene is TRBD2 (6 bases). CDR3 protein: CASSIDRPPYSGPYNEQFF. The CDR3 nucleotides are TGTGCCAGTAGTATAGATCGCCCACCCTATAGCGGACCCTACAATGAGCAGTTCTTC.